Listed below are T cell receptor beta chains from one sample, sequenced in a study of breast tumors, draining lymph nodes, adjacent tissues. Each CDR3 protein is one row after TCRdb ran MiXCR on the multiplex PCR reads. The sample has tens of thousands of distinct CDR3 sequences, 45% to 60% seen once. What was sequenced was breast tumor tissue. The receptors were gathered from a female donor with breast cancer. Some clones in this sample may be carry-over from other donors' samples. Each CDR3 is given without its conserved first and last residue. The D gene is left open where the match is weak.

D: NA
J: TRBJ1-5
V: TRBV7-9
CDR3: ASSSSGSVNQPQH

D: TRBD1
J: TRBJ1-2
V: TRBV19
CDR3: ASSDRRTGLDYGYT

D: NA
J: TRBJ1-4
V: TRBV4-1
CDR3: ASSQDGRGPNEKLF

D: TRBD2
J: TRBJ2-7
V: TRBV7-8
CDR3: ASSLTSGYEQY

D: TRBD2
J: TRBJ2-1
V: TRBV5-4
CDR3: ASSLSPLAEQS

D: NA
J: TRBJ1-5
V: TRBV3-1
CDR3: ASSQAQH

D: NA
J: TRBJ2-5
V: TRBV28
CDR3: ASSLPSEGWETQY

D: NA
J: TRBJ1-4
V: TRBV7-2
CDR3: ASSFLPGWDEKLF

D: NA
J: TRBJ1-6
V: TRBV30
CDR3: AWSGIGDSPLH

D: NA
J: TRBJ1-2
V: TRBV6-5
CDR3: ASSPGPSYGYT

D: NA
J: TRBJ2-1
V: TRBV5-1
CDR3: ASRYDTNEQF

D: NA
J: TRBJ2-6
V: TRBV7-3
CDR3: ASSLQGTGANVLT

D: NA
J: TRBJ1-6
V: TRBV3-1
CDR3: ASSQTAFNSPLH

D: NA
J: TRBJ2-7
V: TRBV18
CDR3: ASSPTTGREQY

D: NA
J: TRBJ1-6
V: TRBV7-2
CDR3: ASSLDTGSSPLH

D: NA
J: TRBJ1-1
V: TRBV12-3/TRBV12-4
CDR3: ASSLGGLEAS

D: TRBD1
J: TRBJ1-5
V: TRBV4-3
CDR3: ASSQDIGTGGGQPQH

D: NA
J: TRBJ2-3
V: TRBV7-2
CDR3: ASSLAGDKGQY

D: NA
J: TRBJ2-4
V: TRBV20-1
CDR3: SARKAGMSGNIQY

D: NA
J: TRBJ2-2
V: TRBV9
CDR3: ASSAEGEEGGELF

D: NA
J: TRBJ1-4
V: TRBV9
CDR3: ASSVGQGYEKLF

D: NA
J: TRBJ1-2
V: TRBV7-7
CDR3: APQLLKKRGYT

D: TRBD2
J: TRBJ2-3
V: TRBV11-3
CDR3: ASFWRGEGDTQY

D: NA
J: TRBJ1-3
V: TRBV7-8
CDR3: ASSRGRNSGNTIY

D: TRBD1
J: TRBJ1-2
V: TRBV4-3
CDR3: ASSQDPGQHYGYT

D: TRBD1
J: TRBJ1-5
V: TRBV12-3/TRBV12-4
CDR3: ASSTGQGGTYYSNQPQH

D: TRBD1
J: TRBJ2-3
V: TRBV7-8
CDR3: ASSLGTGDQNTDTQY

D: NA
J: TRBJ2-7
V: TRBV11-2
CDR3: ASSLGARWGPYERY

D: NA
J: TRBJ2-3
V: TRBV13
CDR3: ASSPGGGADTQY

D: NA
J: TRBJ2-6
V: TRBV7-8
CDR3: ASSPGPAGANVLT

D: NA
J: TRBJ1-1
V: TRBV5-1
CDR3: ASSLVAGFSAEAF

D: TRBD2
J: TRBJ2-1
V: TRBV5-1
CDR3: ASSQGTSGGPRNNEQF

D: TRBD2
J: TRBJ2-1
V: TRBV20-1
CDR3: SALAGSSYNEQF

D: NA
J: TRBJ2-2
V: TRBV15
CDR3: ATSREDRRAGELF

D: NA
J: TRBJ1-4
V: TRBV4-1
CDR3: ASSQGSPRNEKLF

D: NA
J: TRBJ2-7
V: TRBV4-1
CDR3: ASSFGPGTFYEQY

D: TRBD1
J: TRBJ1-4
V: TRBV7-6
CDR3: ASSQTQGGGLF

D: TRBD2
J: TRBJ2-5
V: TRBV20-1
CDR3: SASPPSGGQQETQY

D: NA
J: TRBJ2-3
V: TRBV20-1
CDR3: SAREAGSRGTDTQY

D: NA
J: TRBJ2-2
V: TRBV5-1
CDR3: ASSLVPKGTGELF

D: NA
J: TRBJ1-5
V: TRBV7-8
CDR3: ASSFQGNGNQPQH

D: TRBD2
J: TRBJ2-3
V: TRBV10-2
CDR3: ASSDGLAGGRQY

D: NA
J: TRBJ2-7
V: TRBV4-1
CDR3: ASSHLPRGYEQY

D: TRBD1
J: TRBJ2-2
V: TRBV19
CDR3: ASINRDRGSGELF

D: TRBD2
J: TRBJ2-7
V: TRBV11-3
CDR3: ASSAGLAGGAAGYEQY

D: TRBD2
J: TRBJ2-3
V: TRBV9
CDR3: ASSVEKRGGRSSTDTQY

D: NA
J: TRBJ2-7
V: TRBV2
CDR3: ASTSSFTSRKGY

D: NA
J: TRBJ1-4
V: TRBV15
CDR3: ATSRATGSGNEKLF

D: NA
J: TRBJ2-7
V: TRBV2
CDR3: ASRAGTPPYEQY

D: TRBD2
J: TRBJ2-3
V: TRBV24-1
CDR3: ATSGETSGRKFYTQY

D: NA
J: TRBJ2-2
V: TRBV7-3
CDR3: ASSLSNTGELF

D: TRBD1
J: TRBJ2-6
V: TRBV2
CDR3: ASSYRGNVLT

D: TRBD1
J: TRBJ1-5
V: TRBV2
CDR3: ASSGGQPGQGAGNQPQH

D: NA
J: TRBJ2-3
V: TRBV15
CDR3: ATSRVGGTDTQY

D: TRBD1
J: TRBJ2-3
V: TRBV29-1
CDR3: SVVRDRSTDTQY

D: TRBD2
J: TRBJ2-7
V: TRBV5-1
CDR3: ASSGGGRGPEQY